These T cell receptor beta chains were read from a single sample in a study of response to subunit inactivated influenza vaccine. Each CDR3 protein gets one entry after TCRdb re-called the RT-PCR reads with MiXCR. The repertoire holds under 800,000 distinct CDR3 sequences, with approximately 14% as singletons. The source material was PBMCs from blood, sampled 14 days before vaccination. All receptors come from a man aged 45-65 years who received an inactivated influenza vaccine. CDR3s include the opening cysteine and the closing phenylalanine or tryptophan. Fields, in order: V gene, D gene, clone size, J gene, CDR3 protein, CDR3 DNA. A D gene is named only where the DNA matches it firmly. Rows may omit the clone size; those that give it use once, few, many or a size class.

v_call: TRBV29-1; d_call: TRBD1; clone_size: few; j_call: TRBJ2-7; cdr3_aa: CSVVKGQGAYEQYF; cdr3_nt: TGCAGCGTTGTAAAGGGACAGGGGGCTTACGAGCAGTACTTC
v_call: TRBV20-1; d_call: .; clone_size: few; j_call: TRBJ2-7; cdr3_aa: CSARALKTGDTYEQYF; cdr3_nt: TGCAGTGCTAGAGCTTTGAAGACAGGCGATACCTACGAGCAGTACTTC
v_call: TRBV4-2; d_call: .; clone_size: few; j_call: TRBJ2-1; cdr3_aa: CASSHGRENEQFF; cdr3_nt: TGTGCCAGCAGCCATGGTCGTGAAAATGAGCAGTTCTTC
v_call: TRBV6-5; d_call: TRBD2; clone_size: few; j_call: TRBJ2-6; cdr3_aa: CASSWLAGGLAGANVLTF; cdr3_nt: TGTGCCAGCAGTTGGCTAGCGGGGGGCCTCGCTGGGGCCAACGTCCTGACTTTC
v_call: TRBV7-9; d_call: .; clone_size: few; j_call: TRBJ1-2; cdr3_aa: CASSLMGSNYGYTF; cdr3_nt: TGTGCCAGCAGCTTAATGGGATCTAACTATGGCTACACCTTC
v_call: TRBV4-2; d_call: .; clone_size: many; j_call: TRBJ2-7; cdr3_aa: CASSQGLGDYEQYF; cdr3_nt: TGTGCCAGCAGCCAAGGACTAGGGGACTACGAGCAGTACTTC
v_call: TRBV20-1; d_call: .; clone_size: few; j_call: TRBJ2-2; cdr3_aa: CSAPDSANTGELFF; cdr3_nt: TGCAGTGCGCCGGACAGCGCGAACACCGGGGAGCTGTTTTTT
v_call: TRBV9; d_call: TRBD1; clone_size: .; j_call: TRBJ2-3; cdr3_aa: CASSVSPGTAADTQYF; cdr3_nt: TGTGCCAGCAGCGTTTCCCCGGGGACAGCCGCAGATACGCAGTATTTT
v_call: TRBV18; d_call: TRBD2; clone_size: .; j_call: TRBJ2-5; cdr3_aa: CASSPPAGGQQETQYF; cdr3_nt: TGTGCCAGCTCACCACCCGCGGGGGGCCAACAAGAGACCCAGTACTTC
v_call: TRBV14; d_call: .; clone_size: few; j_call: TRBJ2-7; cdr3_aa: CASSHPQGYEQYF; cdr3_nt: TGTGCCAGCAGCCACCCCCAAGGGTACGAGCAGTACTTC
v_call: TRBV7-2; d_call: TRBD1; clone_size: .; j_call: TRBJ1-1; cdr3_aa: CASSLTDRAGTEAFF; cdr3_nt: TGTGCCAGCAGCCTTACGGACAGGGCGGGGACTGAAGCTTTCTTT
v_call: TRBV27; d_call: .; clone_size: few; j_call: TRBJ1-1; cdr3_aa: CASIVVRTGSNTEAFF; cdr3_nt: TGTGCCAGCATTGTAGTTCGTACGGGGTCGAACACTGAAGCTTTCTTT
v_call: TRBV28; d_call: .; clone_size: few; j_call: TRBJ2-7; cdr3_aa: CASSLILSAGRSYEQYF; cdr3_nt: TGTGCCAGCAGTTTAATTCTTAGCGCAGGGAGATCCTACGAGCAGTACTTC
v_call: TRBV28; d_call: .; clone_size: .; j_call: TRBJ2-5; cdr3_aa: CASRRAVQETQYF; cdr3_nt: TGTGCCAGCAGGAGGGCAGTCCAAGAGACCCAGTACTTC
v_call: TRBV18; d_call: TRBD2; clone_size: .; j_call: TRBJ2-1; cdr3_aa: CASSPPGLAGDDEQFF; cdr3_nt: TGTGCCAGCTCACCCCCGGGACTAGCGGGAGACGATGAGCAGTTCTTC
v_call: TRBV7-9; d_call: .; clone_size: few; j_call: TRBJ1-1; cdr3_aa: CASLRRGAAEAFF; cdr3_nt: TGTGCCAGCCTAAGGCGGGGTGCGGCTGAAGCTTTCTTT
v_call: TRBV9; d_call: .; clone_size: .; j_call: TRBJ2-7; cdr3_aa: CASSVIPDTQNWGEQYF; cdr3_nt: TGTGCCAGCAGCGTTATCCCGGACACCCAAAACTGGGGCGAGCAGTACTTC
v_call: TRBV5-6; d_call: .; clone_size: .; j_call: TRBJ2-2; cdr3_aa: CASSPPGPATAGELFF; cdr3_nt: TGTGCCAGCAGCCCGCCGGGGCCTGCCACCGCCGGGGAGCTGTTTTTT
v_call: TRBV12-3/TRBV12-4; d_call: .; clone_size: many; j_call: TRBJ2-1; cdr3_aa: CASSPLGTFDEQFF; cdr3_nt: TGTGCCAGCAGTCCACTCGGGACCTTCGATGAGCAGTTCTTC
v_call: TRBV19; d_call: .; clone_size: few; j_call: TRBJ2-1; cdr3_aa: CASRAGLYNEQFF; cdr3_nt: TGTGCCAGTAGGGCGGGCCTCTACAATGAGCAGTTCTTC
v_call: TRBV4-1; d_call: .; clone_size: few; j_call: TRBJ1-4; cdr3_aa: CASSPQWGFGYEKLFF; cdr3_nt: TGCGCCAGCAGCCCCCAGTGGGGTTTTGGGTATGAAAAACTGTTTTTT
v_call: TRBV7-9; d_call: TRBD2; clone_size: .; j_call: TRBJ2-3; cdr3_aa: CASSSRTSGRPTDTQYF; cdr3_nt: TGTGCCAGCAGCTCTCGGACTAGCGGGAGACCCACAGATACGCAGTATTTT
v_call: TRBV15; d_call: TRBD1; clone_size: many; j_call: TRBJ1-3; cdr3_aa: CATSGQGTSSGNTIYF; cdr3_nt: TGTGCCACCAGCGGACAGGGGACCTCCTCTGGAAACACCATATATTTT
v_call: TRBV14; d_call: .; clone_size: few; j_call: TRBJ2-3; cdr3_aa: CASSQSPVSTDTQYF; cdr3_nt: TGTGCCAGCAGCCAAAGTCCGGTGAGCACAGATACGCAGTATTTT
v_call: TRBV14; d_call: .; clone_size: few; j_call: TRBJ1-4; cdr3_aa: CASSQAPPGAGYEKLFF; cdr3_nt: TGTGCCAGCAGCCAAGCCCCCCCAGGGGCCGGATATGAAAAACTGTTTTTT
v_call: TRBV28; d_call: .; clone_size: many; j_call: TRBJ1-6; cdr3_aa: CASTPSLSSYNSPLHF; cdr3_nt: TGTGCCAGCACCCCGAGTCTCAGCTCCTATAATTCACCCCTCCACTTT
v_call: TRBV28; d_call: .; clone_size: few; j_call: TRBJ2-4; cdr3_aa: CATHSGGGSIQYF; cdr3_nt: TGTGCCACCCATTCGGGTGGGGGTAGCATTCAGTACTTC
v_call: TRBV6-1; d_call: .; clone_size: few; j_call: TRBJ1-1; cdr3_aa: CASSEGENTEAFF; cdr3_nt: TGTGCCAGCAGTGAAGGGGAAAACACTGAAGCTTTCTTT
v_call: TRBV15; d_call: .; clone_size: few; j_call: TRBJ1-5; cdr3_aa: CATSRESNQPQHF; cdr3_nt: TGTGCCACCAGCAGAGAAAGCAATCAGCCCCAGCATTTT
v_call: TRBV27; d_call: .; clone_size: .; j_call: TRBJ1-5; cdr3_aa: CASSPGVVVGGYSNQPQHF; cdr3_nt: TGTGCCAGCAGCCCCGGCGTCGTTGTAGGCGGATATAGCAATCAGCCCCAGCATTTT
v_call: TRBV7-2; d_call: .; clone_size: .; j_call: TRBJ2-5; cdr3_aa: CASSLGLRVGQTQYF; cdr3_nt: TGTGCCAGCAGCTTAGGACTCCGGGTCGGTCAGACCCAGTACTTC
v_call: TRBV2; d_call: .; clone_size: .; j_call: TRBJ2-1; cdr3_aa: CASSINSGYEQFF; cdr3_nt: TGTGCCAGCAGTATTAACAGCGGTTATGAGCAGTTCTTC
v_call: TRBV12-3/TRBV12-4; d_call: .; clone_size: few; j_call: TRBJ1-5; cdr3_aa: CASSQQFRNQPQHF; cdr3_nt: TGTGCCAGCAGTCAACAGTTTAGAAATCAGCCCCAGCATTTT
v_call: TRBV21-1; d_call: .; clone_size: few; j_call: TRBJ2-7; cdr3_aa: CAGGRKLDRYEQYF; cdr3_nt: TGTGCAGGAGGACGGAAGCTGGACCGCTACGAGCAGTACTTC
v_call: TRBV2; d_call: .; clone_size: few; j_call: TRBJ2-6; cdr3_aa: CAEGGLNGANVLTF; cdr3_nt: TGTGCCGAGGGCGGCCTAAATGGGGCCAACGTCCTGACTTTC
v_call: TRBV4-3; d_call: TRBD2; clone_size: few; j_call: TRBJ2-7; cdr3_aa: CASSQGREGFYEQYF; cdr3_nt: TGCGCCAGCAGCCAAGGGAGGGAGGGATTCTACGAGCAGTACTTC
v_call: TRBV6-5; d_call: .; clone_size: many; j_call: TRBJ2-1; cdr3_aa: CASSYYGPYNEQFF; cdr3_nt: TGTGCCAGCAGTTACTACGGGCCTTACAATGAGCAGTTCTTC
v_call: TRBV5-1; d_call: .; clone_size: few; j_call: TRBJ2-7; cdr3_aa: CASSIIGTSYEQYF; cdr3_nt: TGCGCCAGCAGCATTATAGGGACCTCCTACGAGCAGTACTTC